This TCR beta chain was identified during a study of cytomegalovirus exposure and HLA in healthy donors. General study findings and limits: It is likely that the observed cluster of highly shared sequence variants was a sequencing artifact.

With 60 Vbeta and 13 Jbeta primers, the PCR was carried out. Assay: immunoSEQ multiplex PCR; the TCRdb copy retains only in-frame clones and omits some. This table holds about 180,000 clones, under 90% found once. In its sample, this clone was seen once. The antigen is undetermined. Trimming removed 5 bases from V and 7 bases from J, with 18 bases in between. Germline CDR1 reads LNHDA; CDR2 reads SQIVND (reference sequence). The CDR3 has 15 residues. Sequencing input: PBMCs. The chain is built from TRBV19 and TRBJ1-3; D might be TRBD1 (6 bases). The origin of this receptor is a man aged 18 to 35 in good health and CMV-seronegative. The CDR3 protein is CASSVHQGHNNTIYF. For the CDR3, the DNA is TGTGCCAGTAGTGTCCACCAGGGGCATAACAACACCATATATTTT.